This T cell receptor beta chain came from a study of cytomegalovirus exposure and HLA in healthy donors. The study's findings and limits: According to a later analysis, donors in an Asian-associated ancestry cluster reportedly had fewer N-insertions than the roughly 720-donor mean. Confirmation in vitro established that three CMV-associated chains were specific for CMV antigens.

In the PCR, 60 Vbeta and 13 Jbeta primers were used. In the authors' methods: Some 9.9 million shared chains were among around 78 million unique TCR beta chains counted in a later analysis. Here immunoSEQ multiplex PCR was the method, and the copy in TCRdb shows in-frame clones only, minus some. V, J and clone size are those of that table, while D and trimming were read from the DNA. This sample has 100,000 to 150,000 clones; 80% occur once, and the top ten carry roughly 4%. In the case of this clone: What it binds is not known.

This CDR3 is 15 amino acids long. V shed 7 bases and J shed 5 bases, with 20 bases lying between them. Per the germline V gene, CDR1 is SGHTA and CDR2 is FQGNSA. The sequence was collected from a woman in her thirties or forties in good health and CMV-seronegative. The gene calls are TRBV7-2 and TRBJ2-5; D is possibly TRBD2 (6 bases). The sequenced material came from PBMCs. Here the CDR3 reads CASTGRRNAGETQYF. The CDR3 DNA reads TGTGCCAGCACCGGGCGGCGTAACGCGGGGGAGACCCAGTACTTC.